This T cell receptor (beta chain) was obtained from a study of control samples from healthy donors and cancer patients. Sequencing used immunoSEQ multiplex PCR; TCRdb keeps in-frame clones, though not all of them. This table holds 400,000 to 450,000 clones, 75% to 95% found once. The V gene's germline CDR1 is LNHDA and CDR2 SQIVND (reference sequence). The CDR3 has 14 amino acids. V was shortened by 4 bases and J by 4 bases, with 12 bases between the two germline ends. Sequenced sample: PBMCs. This TCR was recovered from a man aged 35-49 years with head and neck cancer. The chain couples TRBV19 to TRBJ2-3; perhaps TRBD2 as D (6 bases). CDR3 residues: CASSNRGSPDTQYF. DNA for the CDR3: TGTGCCAGTAGTAACCGGGGGTCCCCAGATACGCAGTATTTT.